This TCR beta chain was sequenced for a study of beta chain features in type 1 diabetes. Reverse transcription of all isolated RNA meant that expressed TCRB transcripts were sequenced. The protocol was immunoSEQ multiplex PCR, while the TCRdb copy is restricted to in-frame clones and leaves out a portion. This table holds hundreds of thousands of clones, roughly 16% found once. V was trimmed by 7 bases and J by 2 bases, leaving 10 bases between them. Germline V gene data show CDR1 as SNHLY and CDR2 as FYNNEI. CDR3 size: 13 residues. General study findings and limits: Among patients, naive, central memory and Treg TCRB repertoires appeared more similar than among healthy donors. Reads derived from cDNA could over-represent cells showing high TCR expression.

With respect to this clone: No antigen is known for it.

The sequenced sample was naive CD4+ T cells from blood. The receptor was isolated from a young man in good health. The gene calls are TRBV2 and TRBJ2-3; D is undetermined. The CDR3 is CASTRRITDTQYF. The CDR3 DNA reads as TGTGCCAGCACCAGGCGAATCACAGATACGCAGTATTTT.